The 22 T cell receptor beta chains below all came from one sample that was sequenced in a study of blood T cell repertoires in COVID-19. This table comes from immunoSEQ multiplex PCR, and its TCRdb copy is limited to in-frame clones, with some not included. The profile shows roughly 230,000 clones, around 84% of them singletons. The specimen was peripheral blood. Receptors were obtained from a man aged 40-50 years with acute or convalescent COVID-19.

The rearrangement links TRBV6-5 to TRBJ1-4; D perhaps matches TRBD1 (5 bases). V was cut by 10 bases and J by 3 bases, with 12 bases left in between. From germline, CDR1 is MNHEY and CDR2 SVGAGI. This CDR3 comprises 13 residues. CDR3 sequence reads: CAMGGKANEKLFF. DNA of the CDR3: TGTGCCATGGGGGGGAAAGCTAATGAAAAACTGTTTTTT.

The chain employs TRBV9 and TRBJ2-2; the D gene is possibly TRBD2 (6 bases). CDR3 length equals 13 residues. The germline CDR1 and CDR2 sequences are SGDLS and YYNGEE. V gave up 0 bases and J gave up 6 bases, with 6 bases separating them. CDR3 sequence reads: CASSVGEAGELFF. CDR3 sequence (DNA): TGTGCCAGCAGCGTAGGGGAGGCCGGGGAGCTGTTTTTT. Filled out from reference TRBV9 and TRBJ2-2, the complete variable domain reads DSGVTQTPKHLITATGQRVTLRCSPRSGDLSVYWYQQSLDQGLQFLIQYYNGEERAKGNILERFSAQQFPDLHSELNLSSLELGDSALYFCASSVGEAGELFFGEGSRLTVL.

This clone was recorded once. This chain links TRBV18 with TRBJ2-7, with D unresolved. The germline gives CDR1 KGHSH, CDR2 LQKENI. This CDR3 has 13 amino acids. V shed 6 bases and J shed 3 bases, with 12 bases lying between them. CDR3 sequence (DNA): TGTGCCAGCTCCCCGGTAGATCTCTACGAGCAGTACTTC. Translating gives CASSPVDLYEQYF.

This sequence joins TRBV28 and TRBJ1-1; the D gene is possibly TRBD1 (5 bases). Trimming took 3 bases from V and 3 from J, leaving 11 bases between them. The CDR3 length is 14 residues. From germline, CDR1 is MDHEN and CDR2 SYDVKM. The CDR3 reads CASSFSGAHTEAFF. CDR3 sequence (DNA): TGTGCCAGCAGTTTTTCTGGGGCCCACACTGAAGCTTTCTTT. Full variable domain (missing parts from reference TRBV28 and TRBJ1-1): DVKVTQSSRYLVKRTGEKVFLECVQDMDHENMFWYRQDPGLGLRLIYFSYDVKMKEKGDIPEGYSVSREKKERFSLILESASTNQTSMYLCASSFSGAHTEAFFGQGTRLTVV.

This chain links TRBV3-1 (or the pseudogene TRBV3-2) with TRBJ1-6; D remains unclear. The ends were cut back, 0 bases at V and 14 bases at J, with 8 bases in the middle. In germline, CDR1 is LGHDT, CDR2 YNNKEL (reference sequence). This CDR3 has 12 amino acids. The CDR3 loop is CASSQEAQALHF. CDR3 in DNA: TGTGCCAGCAGCCAAGAGGCCCAGGCCCTCCACTTT.

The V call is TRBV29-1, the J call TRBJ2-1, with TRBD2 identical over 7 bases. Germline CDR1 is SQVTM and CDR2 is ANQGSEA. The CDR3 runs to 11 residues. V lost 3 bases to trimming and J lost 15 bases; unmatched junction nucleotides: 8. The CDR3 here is CSVDQGGSVFF. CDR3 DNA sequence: TGCAGCGTTGATCAGGGAGGGAGTGTGTTCTTC.

The CDR3 DNA reads TGTGCCTGGAGTGTGGCTTTGAACACTGAAGCTTTCTTT. It specifies CAWSVALNTEAFF. The V and J genes are TRBV30 and TRBJ1-1; no clear D. Germline V CDR1 and CDR2: GTSNPN, SVGIG (reference sequence). V dropped 0 bases and J dropped 0 bases, with 5 bases sitting between them. The CDR3 length is 13 residues.

This CDR3 is CASNTPTGGASGREQYF. In DNA form, the CDR3 reads TGTGCCAGCAATACACCAACAGGGGGCGCGTCAGGCCGCGAGCAGTACTTC. This chain joins TRBV28 and TRBJ2-7; 9 nucleotides agree with TRBD1. From germline, CDR1 is MDHEN and CDR2 SYDVKM. The CDR3 contains 17 residues. V lost 7 bases, J lost 6 bases, and 19 bases stayed unmatched.

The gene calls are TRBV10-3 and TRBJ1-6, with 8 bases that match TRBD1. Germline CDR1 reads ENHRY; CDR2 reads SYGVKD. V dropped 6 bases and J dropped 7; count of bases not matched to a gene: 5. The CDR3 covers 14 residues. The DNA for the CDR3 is TGTGCCATCAGGCTACGACAGGGGAATTCACCCCTCCACTTT. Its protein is CAIRLRQGNSPLHF.

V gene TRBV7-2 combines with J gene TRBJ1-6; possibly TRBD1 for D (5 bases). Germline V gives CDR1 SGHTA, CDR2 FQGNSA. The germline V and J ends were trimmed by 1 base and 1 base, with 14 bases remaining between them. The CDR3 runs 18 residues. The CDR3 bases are TGTGCCAGCAGCTTAGAAGGGGCCCGGGGGTCCTATAATTCACCCCTCCACTTT. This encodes CASSLEGARGSYNSPLHF.

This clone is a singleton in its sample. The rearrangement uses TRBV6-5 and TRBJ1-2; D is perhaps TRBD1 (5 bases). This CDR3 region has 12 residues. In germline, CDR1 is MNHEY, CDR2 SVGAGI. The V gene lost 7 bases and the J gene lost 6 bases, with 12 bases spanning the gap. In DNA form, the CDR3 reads TGTGCCAGCACCTCGGGGGGGAATGGCTACACCTTC. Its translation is CASTSGGNGYTF.

CDR3 residues: CASRQGIEAFF. CDR3 sequence (DNA): TGTGCCAGCAGGCAGGGGATTGAAGCTTTCTTT. J is TRBJ1-1 and V is TRBV12-3 or TRBV12-4, with a weak D call TRBD1 (6 bases). This CDR3 comprises 11 residues. The V end was cut by 6 bases, the J end by 7 bases, with 9 bases between.

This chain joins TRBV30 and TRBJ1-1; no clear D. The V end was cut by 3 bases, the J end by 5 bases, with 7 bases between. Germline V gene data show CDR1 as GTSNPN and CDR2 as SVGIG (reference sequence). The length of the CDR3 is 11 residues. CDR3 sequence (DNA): TGTGCCTGGAGGAGAGCGACTGAAGCTTTCTTT. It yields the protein CAWRRATEAFF. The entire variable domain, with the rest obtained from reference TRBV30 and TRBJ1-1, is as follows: SQTIHQWPATLVQPVGSPLSLECTVEGTSNPNLYWYRQAAGRGLQLLFYSVGIGQISSEVPQNLSASRPQDRQFILSSKKLLLSDSGFYLCAWRRATEAFFGQGTRLTVV.

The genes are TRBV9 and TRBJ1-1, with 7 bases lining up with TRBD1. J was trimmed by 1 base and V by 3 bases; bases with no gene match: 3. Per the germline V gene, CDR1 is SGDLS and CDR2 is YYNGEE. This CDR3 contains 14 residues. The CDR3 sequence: CASSAGTANTEAFF. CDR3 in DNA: TGTGCCAGCAGCGCTGGGACAGCGAACACTGAAGCTTTCTTT.

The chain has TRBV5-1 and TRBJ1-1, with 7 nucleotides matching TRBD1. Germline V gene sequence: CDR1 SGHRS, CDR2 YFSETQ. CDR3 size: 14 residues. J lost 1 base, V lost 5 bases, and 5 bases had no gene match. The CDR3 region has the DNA TGCGCCAGCAGGTCGGGACAGCAGAACACTGAAGCTTTCTTT. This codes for CASRSGQQNTEAFF. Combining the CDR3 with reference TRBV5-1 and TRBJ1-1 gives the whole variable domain KAGVTQTPRYLIKTRGQQVTLSCSPISGHRSVSWYQQTPGQGLQFLFEYFSETQRNKGNFPGRFSGRQFSNSRSEMNVSTLELGDSALYLCASRSGQQNTEAFFGQGTRLTVV.

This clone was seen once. The CDR3 DNA reads as TGCAGCGCCCCCCTGGGGACAGGGCGAGGCGAGACCCAGTACTTC. This gives the protein CSAPLGTGRGETQYF. The chain carries TRBV29-1 and TRBJ2-5, with TRBD1 matching over 9 bases. CDR3 length: 15 amino acids. Trimming removed 7 bases from V and 5 bases from J; junction bases left unmatched: 14. Looked up from germline, CDR1 is SQVTM and CDR2 is ANQGSEA.

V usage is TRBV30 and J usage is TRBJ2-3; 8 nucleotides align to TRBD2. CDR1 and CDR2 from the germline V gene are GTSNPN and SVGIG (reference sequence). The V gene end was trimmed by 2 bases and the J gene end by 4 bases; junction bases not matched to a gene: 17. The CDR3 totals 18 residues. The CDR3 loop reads CAWSPLGLARGGADTQYF. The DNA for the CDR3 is TGTGCCTGGAGTCCTCTAGGACTAGCTCGGGGTGGCGCAGATACGCAGTATTTT.

The CDR3 reads CASRRTSGGAVETQYF. For the CDR3, the DNA is TGTGCCAGCCGACGGACTAGCGGGGGGGCGGTAGAGACCCAGTACTTC. V usage is TRBV27 and J usage is TRBJ2-5; TRBD2 matches 15 bases. Per germline, CDR1 MNHEY and CDR2 SMNVEV (reference sequence). V trimming: 8 bases; J trimming: 4 bases; junction bases outside the gene matches: 8. This CDR3 is built from 16 residues.

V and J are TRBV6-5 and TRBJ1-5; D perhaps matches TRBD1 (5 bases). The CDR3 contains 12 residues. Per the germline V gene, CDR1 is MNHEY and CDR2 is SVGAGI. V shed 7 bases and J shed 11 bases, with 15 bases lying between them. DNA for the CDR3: TGTGCCAGCAACGTAGGGGCCGAGTCCCAGCATTTT. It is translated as CASNVGAESQHF.

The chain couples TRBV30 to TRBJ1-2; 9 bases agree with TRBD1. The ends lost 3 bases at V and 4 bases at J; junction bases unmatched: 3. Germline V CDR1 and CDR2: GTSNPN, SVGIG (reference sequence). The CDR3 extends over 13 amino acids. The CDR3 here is CAWRIQGAYGYTF. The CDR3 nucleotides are TGTGCCTGGAGGATACAGGGGGCCTATGGCTACACCTTC.

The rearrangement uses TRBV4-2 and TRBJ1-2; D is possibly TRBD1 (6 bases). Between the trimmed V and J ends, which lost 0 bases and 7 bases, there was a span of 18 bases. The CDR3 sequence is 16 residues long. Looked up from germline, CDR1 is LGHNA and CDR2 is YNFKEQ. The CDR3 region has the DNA TGTGCCAGCAGCCAAGAAGAGTGGGCGGGGGCTGGTGGCTACACCTTC. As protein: CASSQEEWAGAGGYTF.

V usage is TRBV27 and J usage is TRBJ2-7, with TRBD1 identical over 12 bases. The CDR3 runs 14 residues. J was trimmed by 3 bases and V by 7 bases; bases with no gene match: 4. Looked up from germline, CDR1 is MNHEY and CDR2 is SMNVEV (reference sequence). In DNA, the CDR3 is TGTGCCAGCACCGGGACAGGGGGCAACTACGAGCAGTACTTC. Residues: CASTGTGGNYEQYF.